One sample yielded the 17 T cell receptor beta chains listed below, sequenced in a study of CD8+ T cells in alopecia areata (dated by TCRdb to the late 2010s). This specimen's time point label, per the study, means: baseline before oral tofacitinib. The method was the immunoSEQ multiplex PCR assay. For TCR sequencing, RNA was extracted from every sample and reverse transcribed into cDNA to serve as template. TCRdb's version of the immuneACCESS table is confined to in-frame rearrangements and falls short of the full clone set. An unresolved V gene accounts for under half of the shortfall where checked; the remainder is of unknown origin. The table for this sample lists about 150,000 clones; about three fifths of them were counted only once. 5% to 7% of the sample comes from the top ten. This sample comprised CD4+ T cells sorted from blood, obtained at week 0. Receptors originate from a human donor with alopecia areata.

The chain links TRBV2 to TRBJ2-1; maybe TRBD2 (6 bases). Germline V lookup: CDR1 SNHLY, CDR2 FYNNEI. The CDR3 has 13 amino acids. The V and J ends lost 3 bases and 10 bases respectively, with 13 bases between them. The CDR3 loop is CASSETREGEQFF. CDR3 in DNA: TGTGCCAGCAGTGAGACTAGAGAGGGGGAGCAGTTCTTC.

The chain has TRBV19 and TRBJ2-5; 11 bases match TRBD2. Germline assignment: CDR1 LNHDA and CDR2 SQIVND (reference sequence). V dropped 10 bases and J dropped 5; count of bases not matched to a gene: 21. The CDR3 consists of 18 residues. The CDR3 loop is CATGPTWRASGGRETQYF. The CDR3 DNA reads as TGTGCCACCGGACCGACCTGGCGGGCTAGCGGGGGGAGGGAGACCCAGTACTTC.

The CDR3 reads CASSLARGAGEETQYF. The DNA of the CDR3 is TGTGCCAGCAGCTTAGCGCGCGGAGCGGGGGAAGAGACCCAGTACTTC. J is TRBJ2-5 and V is TRBV7-2; 8 nucleotides align to TRBD2. Germline V gene lookup returns CDR1 SGHTA and CDR2 FQGNSA. The junction had 6 bases not matched to a gene; V was cut back by 0 bases and J by 3 bases. The CDR3 totals 16 residues.

The genes are TRBV5-1 and TRBJ1-1, with TRBD1 matching over 8 bases. V shed 2 bases, J shed 3 bases, and the junction held 9 bases outside the gene matches. CDR3 length equals 16 residues. CDR1 is SGHRS and CDR2 is YFSETQ in the germline V gene. The CDR3, as DNA: TGCGCCAGCAGCTTCGGGGCACCGGGACAGGACACTGAAGCTTTCTTT. Protein: CASSFGAPGQDTEAFF.

The chain couples TRBV30 to TRBJ1-6; the D is unclear. CDR1 is GTSNPN and CDR2 is SVGIG in the germline V gene (reference sequence). V was cut by 7 bases and J by 5 bases, with 9 bases left in between. The CDR3 consists of 12 residues. The CDR3 protein is CASQVNNSPLHF. The CDR3 coding sequence is TGTGCCTCCCAGGTTAATAATTCACCCCTCCACTTT.

A few counts support this clone. The DNA for the CDR3 is TGCAGCGTTGCAGGGGACAATCAGCCCCAGCATTTT. It is translated as CSVAGDNQPQHF. J is TRBJ1-5 and V is TRBV29-1, with a tentative D call TRBD1 (6 bases). V was shortened by 4 bases and J by 3 bases, with 7 bases between the two germline ends. CDR1 and CDR2 (germline): SQVTM, ANQGSEA. The CDR3 contains 12 residues.

This clone has a handful of counts. Other nucleotide sequences in the sample specify the same CDR3. V usage is TRBV7-9 and J usage is TRBJ2-7; 7 bases match TRBD1. Germline V gene lookup returns CDR1 SEHNR and CDR2 FQNEAQ (reference sequence). The J segment lost 7 bases and the V segment lost 4 bases, leaving 4 bases of the junction unmatched. This CDR3 comprises 12 residues. CDR3 bases: TGTGCCAGCAGCTCACAGGGGTATGAGCAGTACTTC. Its protein product is CASSSQGYEQYF.

The V and J genes are TRBV7-2 and TRBJ2-7; D may be TRBD2 (6 bases). V dropped 0 bases and J dropped 7 bases, with 19 bases sitting between them. CDR1 is SGHTA, CDR2 FQGNSA, per germline. The CDR3 spans 16 residues. The CDR3, as DNA: TGTGCCAGCAGCTTAGCACGTCACCCCAAGGCGGGGGAGCAGTACTTC. Its protein product is CASSLARHPKAGEQYF.

V gene TRBV9 combines with J gene TRBJ2-5; D is perhaps TRBD2 (5 bases). The CDR3 is made up of 16 amino acids. CDR1 and CDR2 from the germline V gene are SGDLS and YYNGEE. V was pared by 0 bases and J by 5 bases, with 17 bases between. CDR3 in DNA: TGTGCCAGCAGCGTAGGGGAAAAGACGGGGATGGAGACCCAGTACTTC. This gives the protein CASSVGEKTGMETQYF.

This clone was counted only a few times. The J gene is TRBJ2-2, the V gene TRBV30, with D perhaps matching TRBD1 or TRBD2 (5 bases each). The germline gives CDR1 GTSNPN, CDR2 SVGIG (reference sequence). The CDR3 runs to 14 residues. V was shortened by 3 bases and J by 4 bases, with 12 bases between the two germline ends. The CDR3 sequence is CAWSEGPVTGELFF. CDR3 coding DNA: TGTGCCTGGAGCGAGGGACCGGTCACCGGGGAGCTGTTTTTT.

This clone appeared once. This chain joins TRBV5-4 and TRBJ1-1; D not resolved. V was cut by 0 bases and J by 3 bases, with 6 bases left in between. This CDR3 is 13 amino acids long. Germline V CDR1 and CDR2: SGHNT, YYREEE (reference sequence). This CDR3 is CASSLEAHTEAFF. CDR3 DNA sequence: TGTGCCAGCAGCTTGGAGGCTCACACTGAAGCTTTCTTT.

The chain recombines TRBV30 with TRBJ2-1, with D tentatively TRBD1 (5 bases). CDR1 GTSNPN and CDR2 SVGIG come from the germline V gene (reference sequence). The CDR3 sequence is 16 residues long. V was pared by 4 bases and J by 4 bases, with 20 bases between. This CDR3 reads CAWTRVSGWTYNEQFF. Written as DNA, the CDR3 is TGTGCCTGGACCCGGGTATCAGGGTGGACATACAATGAGCAGTTCTTC.

V is TRBV5-4 and J is TRBJ1-2; TRBD1 matches 7 bases. This CDR3 has 15 amino acids. Germline V gene lookup returns CDR1 SGHNT and CDR2 YYREEE (reference sequence). V shed 1 base, J shed 7 bases, and the junction held 10 bases outside the gene matches. The CDR3 bases are TGTGCCAGCAGCTTGTCTGACAGGGTGGGCGGTGGCTACACCTTC. Translating gives CASSLSDRVGGGYTF.

The CDR3 DNA reads as TGTGCCTGGAGCCCCCAAGGGGATACGCAGTATTTT. This gives the protein CAWSPQGDTQYF. This chain uses TRBV30 with TRBJ2-3; D uncertain. This CDR3 spans 12 amino acids. Trimming cost V 3 bases and J 6 bases, with 10 bases left between them. Germline CDR1 is GTSNPN and CDR2 is SVGIG (reference sequence).

J is TRBJ1-5 and V is TRBV10-3; D gene uncertain. Trimming cost V 5 bases and J 3 bases, with 8 bases left between them. The germline V gene has CDR1 ENHRY and CDR2 SYGVKD. This CDR3 spans 13 amino acids. The CDR3 bases are TGTGCCATCAGTCTCTCAGACAATCAGCCCCAGCATTTT. This encodes CAISLSDNQPQHF.

The rearrangement links TRBV4-2 to TRBJ1-2, with 7 bases identical to TRBD1. After removal of 0 bases from V and 5 bases from J, the junction contained 6 bases not matched to a gene. This CDR3 comprises 15 residues. Germline-derived CDR1 and CDR2 are LGHNA and YNFKEQ. In nucleotides, the CDR3 is TGTGCCAGCAGCCAAGATTCGGGACAGTCGTATGGCTACACCTTC. Translating it yields CASSQDSGQSYGYTF.

The chain employs TRBV6-1 and TRBJ2-5; 7 nucleotides agree with TRBD1. Germline loops: CDR1 MNHNS, CDR2 SASEGT. This CDR3 region has 17 residues. Trimming removed 0 bases from V and 4 bases from J; junction bases left unmatched: 11. CDR3 DNA: TGTGCCAGCAGTGAAGCGAAGGGGGCCGCGGCGGGAGAGACCCAGTACTTC. Translation: CASSEAKGAAAGETQYF.